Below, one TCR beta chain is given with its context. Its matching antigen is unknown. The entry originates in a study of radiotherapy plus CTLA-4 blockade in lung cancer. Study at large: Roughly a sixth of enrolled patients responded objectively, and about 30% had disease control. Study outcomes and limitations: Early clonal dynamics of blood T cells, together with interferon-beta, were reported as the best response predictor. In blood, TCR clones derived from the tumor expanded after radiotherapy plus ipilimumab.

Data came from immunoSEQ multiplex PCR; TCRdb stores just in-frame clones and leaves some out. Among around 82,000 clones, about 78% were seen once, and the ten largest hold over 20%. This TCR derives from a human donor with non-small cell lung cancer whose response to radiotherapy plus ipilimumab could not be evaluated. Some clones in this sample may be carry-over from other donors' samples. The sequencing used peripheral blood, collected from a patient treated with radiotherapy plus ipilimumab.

DNA of the CDR3: TGTGCCAGCAGCCCGTCGACAGTCTACGAGCAGTACTTC. This codes for CASSPSTVYEQYF. The rearrangement links TRBV5-8 to TRBJ2-7; D may be TRBD1 (5 bases). Germline loops: CDR1 SGHTS, CDR2 YDEGEE. V gave up 4 bases and J gave up 3 bases, with 11 bases separating them. CDR3 length: 13 amino acids.